What follows is one T cell receptor beta chain and its context. Its target is unknown. The study ran its PCR with 60 Vbeta and 13 Jbeta primers. Clones were sequenced by immunoSEQ multiplex PCR, and TCRdb holds only the in-frame ones, with some missing. The sample contains about 94,000 clones, about 75% of which appear only once. The entry originates in a study of cytomegalovirus exposure and HLA in healthy donors. Whole-study findings and limits: An Asian-associated ancestry cluster reportedly showed fewer N-insertions than the approximately 660-donor mean in a later analysis.

Germline assignment: CDR1 SGDLS and CDR2 YYNGEE. V shed 0 bases, J shed 2 bases, and the junction held 6 bases outside the gene matches. CDR3 length equals 17 residues. Though probably carrying unrecorded immune exposures, donors were nominally healthy at sampling. The specimen sequenced was PBMCs. The TCR was taken from a man aged 35 to 55 in good health and CMV-seropositive. The genes are TRBV9 and TRBJ1-3, with 9 bases fitting TRBD1. CDR3 in amino acids: CASSVVSGQGAGNTIYF. As DNA, the CDR3 is TGTGCCAGCAGCGTAGTTTCGGGACAGGGAGCTGGAAACACCATATATTTT.